This T cell receptor beta chain was sequenced during a study of cytomegalovirus exposure and HLA in healthy donors. This CDR3 has 14 amino acids. CDR1 SGHDT and CDR2 YYEEEE come from the germline V gene. With 0 bases removed from V and 0 bases from J, the gap between germline ends came to 6 bases. The PCR made use of 60 Vbeta and 13 Jbeta primers. Study processing details: The authors later counted approximately 80 million unique TCR beta chains, around 9.9 million of them shared. Profiling relied on immunoSEQ multiplex PCR, and the TCRdb table lists in-frame clones only, not all of them. V and J calls and clone size are given by that table; D and trimming were obtained from the DNA. Altogether over 95,000 clones are present, about 80% being singletons, with the ten largest covering 2% to 3%.

The chain links TRBV5-6 to TRBJ1-1; no clear D gene. Material for sequencing was PBMCs. This clonotype originated in a female donor in good health and CMV-seronegative. CDR3 region: CASSLDAVNTEAFF. CDR3 nucleotide sequence: TGTGCCAGCAGCTTGGACGCGGTGAACACTGAAGCTTTCTTT.